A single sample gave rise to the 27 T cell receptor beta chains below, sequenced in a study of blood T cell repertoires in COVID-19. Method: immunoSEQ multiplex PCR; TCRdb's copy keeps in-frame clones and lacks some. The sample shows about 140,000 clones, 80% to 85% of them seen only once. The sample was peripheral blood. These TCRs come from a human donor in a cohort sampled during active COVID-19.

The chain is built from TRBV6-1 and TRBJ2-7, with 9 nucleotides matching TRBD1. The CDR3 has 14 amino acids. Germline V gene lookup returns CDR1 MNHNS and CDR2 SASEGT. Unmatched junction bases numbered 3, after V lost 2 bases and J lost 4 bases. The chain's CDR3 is CASSEFGTGYEQYF. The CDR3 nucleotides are TGTGCCAGCAGTGAATTCGGGACAGGGTACGAGCAGTACTTC.

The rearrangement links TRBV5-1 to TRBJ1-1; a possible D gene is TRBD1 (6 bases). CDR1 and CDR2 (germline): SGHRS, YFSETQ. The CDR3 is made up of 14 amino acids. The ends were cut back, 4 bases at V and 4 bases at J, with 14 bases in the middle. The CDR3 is CASSLGGVGTEAFF. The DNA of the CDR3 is TGCGCCAGCAGCCTAGGGGGAGTGGGCACTGAAGCTTTCTTT.

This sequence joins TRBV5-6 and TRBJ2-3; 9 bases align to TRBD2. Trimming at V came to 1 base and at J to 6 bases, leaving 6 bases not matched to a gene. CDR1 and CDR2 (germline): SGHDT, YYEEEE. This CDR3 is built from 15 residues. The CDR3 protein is CASSLPSGMVDTQYF. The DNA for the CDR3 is TGTGCCAGCAGCTTGCCTAGCGGGATGGTGGATACGCAGTATTTT.

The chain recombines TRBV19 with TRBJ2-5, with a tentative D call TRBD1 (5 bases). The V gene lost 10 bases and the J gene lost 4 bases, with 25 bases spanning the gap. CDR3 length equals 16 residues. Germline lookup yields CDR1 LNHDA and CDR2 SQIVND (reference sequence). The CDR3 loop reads CATQKRGHLTGETQYF. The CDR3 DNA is TGTGCCACGCAAAAAAGAGGACACCTCACAGGAGAGACCCAGTACTTC.

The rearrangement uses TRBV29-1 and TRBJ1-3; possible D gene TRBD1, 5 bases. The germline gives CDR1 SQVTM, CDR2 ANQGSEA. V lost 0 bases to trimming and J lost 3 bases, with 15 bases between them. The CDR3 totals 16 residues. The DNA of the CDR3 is TGCAGCGTTGAAGACCCCCGGCAGGGCGGTGGAAACACCATATATTTT. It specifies CSVEDPRQGGGNTIYF.

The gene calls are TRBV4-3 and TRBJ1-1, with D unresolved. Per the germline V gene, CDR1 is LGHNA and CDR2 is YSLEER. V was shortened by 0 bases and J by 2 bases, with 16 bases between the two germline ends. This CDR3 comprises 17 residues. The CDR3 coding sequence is TGCGCCAGCAGCCAAGATCACCCAATCCAGGCAAACACTGAAGCTTTCTTT. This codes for CASSQDHPIQANTEAFF.

The CDR3 region is CASSFAGGMATEAFF. The CDR3, as DNA: TGTGCCAGCAGCTTCGCAGGGGGTATGGCCACTGAAGCTTTCTTT. V gene TRBV7-8 combines with J gene TRBJ1-1, with 7 bases that match TRBD1. Germline CDR1 is SGHVS and CDR2 is FQNEAQ. The trim removed 3 bases at V and 4 bases at J, leaving 8 bases unmatched. This CDR3 spans 15 amino acids. The full variable domain, completed using reference TRBV7-8 and TRBJ1-1, is GAGVSQSPRYKVAKRGQDVALRCDPISGHVSLFWYQQALGQGPEFLTYFQNEAQLDKSGLPSDRFFAERPEGSVSTLKIQRTQQEDSAVYLCASSFAGGMATEAFFGQGTRLTVV.

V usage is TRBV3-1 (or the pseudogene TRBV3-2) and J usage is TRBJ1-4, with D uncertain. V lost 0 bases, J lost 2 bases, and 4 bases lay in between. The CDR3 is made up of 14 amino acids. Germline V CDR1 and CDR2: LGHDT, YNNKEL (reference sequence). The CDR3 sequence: CASSQEYTNEKLFF. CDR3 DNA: TGTGCCAGCAGCCAAGAATATACTAATGAAAAACTGTTTTTT.

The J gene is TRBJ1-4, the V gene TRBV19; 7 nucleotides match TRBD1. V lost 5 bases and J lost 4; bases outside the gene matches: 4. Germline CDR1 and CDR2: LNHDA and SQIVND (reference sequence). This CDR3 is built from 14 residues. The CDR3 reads CASSARQGNEKLFF. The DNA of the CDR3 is TGTGCCAGTAGTGCTCGACAGGGTAATGAAAAACTGTTTTTT. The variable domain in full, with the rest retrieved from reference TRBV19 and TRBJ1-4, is DGGITQSPKYLFRKEGQNVTLSCEQNLNHDAMYWYRQDPGQGLRLIYYSQIVNDFQKGDIAEGYSVSREKKESFPLTVTSAQKNPTAFYLCASSARQGNEKLFFGSGTQLSVL.

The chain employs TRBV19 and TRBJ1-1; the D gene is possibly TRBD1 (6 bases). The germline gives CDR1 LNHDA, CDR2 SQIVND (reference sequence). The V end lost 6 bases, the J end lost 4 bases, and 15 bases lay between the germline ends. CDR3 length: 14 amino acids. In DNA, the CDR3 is TGTGCCAGTAGCCCCCTTTTGGGGGCCACTGAAGCTTTCTTT. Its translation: CASSPLLGATEAFF. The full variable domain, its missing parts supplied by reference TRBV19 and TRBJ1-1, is DGGITQSPKYLFRKEGQNVTLSCEQNLNHDAMYWYRQDPGQGLRLIYYSQIVNDFQKGDIAEGYSVSREKKESFPLTVTSAQKNPTAFYLCASSPLLGATEAFFGQGTRLTVV.

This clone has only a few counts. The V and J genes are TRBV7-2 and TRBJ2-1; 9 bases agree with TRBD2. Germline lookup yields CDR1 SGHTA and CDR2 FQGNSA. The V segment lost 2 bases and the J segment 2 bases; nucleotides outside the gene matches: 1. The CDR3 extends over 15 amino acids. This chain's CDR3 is CASSLLAGTYNEQFF. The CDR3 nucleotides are TGTGCCAGCAGCTTACTAGCGGGAACCTACAATGAGCAGTTCTTC.

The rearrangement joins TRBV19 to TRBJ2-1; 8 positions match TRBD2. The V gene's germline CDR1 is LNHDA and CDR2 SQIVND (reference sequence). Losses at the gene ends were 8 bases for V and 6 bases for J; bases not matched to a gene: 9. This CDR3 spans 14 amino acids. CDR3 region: CASQSGGPGNEQFF. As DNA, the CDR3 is TGTGCCAGTCAATCGGGAGGGCCGGGCAATGAGCAGTTCTTC.

The CDR3 loop is CASSPQGYSYEQYF. The CDR3 DNA is TGCGCCAGCAGCCCACAGGGCTACTCCTACGAGCAGTACTTC. This chain uses TRBV5-1 with TRBJ2-7, with a tentative D call TRBD1 (6 bases). Trimming cost V 4 bases and J 0 bases, with 11 bases left between them. Germline V gene sequence: CDR1 SGHRS, CDR2 YFSETQ. The CDR3 is 14 residues long.

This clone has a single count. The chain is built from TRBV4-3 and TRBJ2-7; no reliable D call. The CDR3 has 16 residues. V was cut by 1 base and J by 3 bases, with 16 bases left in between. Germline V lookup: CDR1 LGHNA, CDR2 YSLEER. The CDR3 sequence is CASSQGSSLARYEQYF. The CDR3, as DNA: TGCGCCAGCAGCCAAGGTTCTTCGTTGGCCCGCTACGAGCAGTACTTC.

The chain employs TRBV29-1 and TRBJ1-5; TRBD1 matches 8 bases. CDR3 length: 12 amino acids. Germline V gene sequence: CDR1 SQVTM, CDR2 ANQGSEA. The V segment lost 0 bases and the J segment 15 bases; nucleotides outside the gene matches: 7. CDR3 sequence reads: CSVEDQGAGLHF. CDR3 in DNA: TGCAGCGTTGAAGATCAGGGGGCGGGTCTGCATTTT.

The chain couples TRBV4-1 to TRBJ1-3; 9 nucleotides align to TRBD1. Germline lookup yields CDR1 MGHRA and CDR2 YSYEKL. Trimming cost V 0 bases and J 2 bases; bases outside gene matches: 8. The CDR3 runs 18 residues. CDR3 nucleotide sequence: TGCGCCAGCAGCCAAGACGGGGGACAGGGAATCCCTGGAAACACCATATATTTT. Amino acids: CASSQDGGQGIPGNTIYF.

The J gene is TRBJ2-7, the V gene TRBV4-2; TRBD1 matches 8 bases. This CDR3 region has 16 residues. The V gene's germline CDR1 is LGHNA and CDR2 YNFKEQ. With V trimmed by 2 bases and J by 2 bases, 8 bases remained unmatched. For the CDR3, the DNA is TGTGCCAGCAGCCAAAGGGTGGGACAGGACCCCTACGAGCAGTACTTC. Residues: CASSQRVGQDPYEQYF.

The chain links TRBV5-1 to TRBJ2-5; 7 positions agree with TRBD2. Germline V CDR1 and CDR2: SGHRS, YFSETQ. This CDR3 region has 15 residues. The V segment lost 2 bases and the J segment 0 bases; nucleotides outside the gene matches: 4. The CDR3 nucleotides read TGCGCCAGCAGCTTTTGGGGAGGGGACCAAGAGACCCAGTACTTC. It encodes CASSFWGGDQETQYF.

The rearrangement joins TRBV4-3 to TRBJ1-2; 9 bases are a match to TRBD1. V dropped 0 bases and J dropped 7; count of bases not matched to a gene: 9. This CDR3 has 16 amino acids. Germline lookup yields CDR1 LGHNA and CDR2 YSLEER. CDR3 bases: TGCGCCAGCAGCCAAGATGTTACAGGGGGCGGAGGTGGCTACACCTTC. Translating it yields CASSQDVTGGGGGYTF.

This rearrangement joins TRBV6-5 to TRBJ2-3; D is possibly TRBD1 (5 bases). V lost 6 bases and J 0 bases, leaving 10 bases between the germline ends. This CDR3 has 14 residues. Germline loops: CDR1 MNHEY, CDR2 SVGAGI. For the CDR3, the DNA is TGTGCCAGCAGCGAGACAGCCAGCACAGATACGCAGTATTTT. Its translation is CASSETASTDTQYF.

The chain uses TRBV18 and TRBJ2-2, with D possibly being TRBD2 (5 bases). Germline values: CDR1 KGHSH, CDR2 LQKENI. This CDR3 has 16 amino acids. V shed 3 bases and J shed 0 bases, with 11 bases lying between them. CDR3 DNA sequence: TGTGCCAGCTCACCTGGGGTTAGCGCGAACACCGGGGAGCTGTTTTTT. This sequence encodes CASSPGVSANTGELFF.

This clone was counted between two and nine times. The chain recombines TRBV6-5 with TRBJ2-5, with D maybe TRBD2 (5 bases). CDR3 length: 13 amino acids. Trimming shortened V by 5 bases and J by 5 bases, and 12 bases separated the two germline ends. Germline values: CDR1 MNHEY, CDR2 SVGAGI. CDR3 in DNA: TGTGCCAGCAGTCGGAGGAGATTGGAGACCCAGTACTTC. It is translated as CASSRRRLETQYF.

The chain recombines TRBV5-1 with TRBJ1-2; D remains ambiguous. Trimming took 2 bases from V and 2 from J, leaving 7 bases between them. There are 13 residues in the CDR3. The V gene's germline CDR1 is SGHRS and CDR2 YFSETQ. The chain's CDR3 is CASSFPENYGYTF. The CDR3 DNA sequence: TGCGCCAGCAGCTTCCCCGAGAACTATGGCTACACCTTC.

This chain's CDR3 is CASSSTDRGTLKAFF. CDR3 DNA sequence: TGTGCCAGCAGTTCAACGGACAGGGGAACCTTAAAAGCTTTCTTT. V and J are TRBV28 and TRBJ1-1, with TRBD1 matching 9 bases. The germline V gene has CDR1 MDHEN and CDR2 SYDVKM. This CDR3 comprises 15 residues. Germline trimming cut 4 bases from V and 9 bases from J; bases unmatched to any gene: 12. Full variable domain (outside the CDR3, taken from reference TRBV28 and TRBJ1-1): DVKVTQSSRYLVKRTGEKVFLECVQDMDHENMFWYRQDPGLGLRLIYFSYDVKMKEKGDIPEGYSVSREKKERFSLILESASTNQTSMYLCASSSTDRGTLKAFFGQGTRLTVV.

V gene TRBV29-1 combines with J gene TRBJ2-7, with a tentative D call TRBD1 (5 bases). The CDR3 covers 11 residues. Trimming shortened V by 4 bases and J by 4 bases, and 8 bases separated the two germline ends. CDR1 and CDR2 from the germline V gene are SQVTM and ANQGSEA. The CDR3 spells CSVGDRYEQYF. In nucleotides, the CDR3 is TGCAGCGTTGGAGACAGATACGAGCAGTACTTC.

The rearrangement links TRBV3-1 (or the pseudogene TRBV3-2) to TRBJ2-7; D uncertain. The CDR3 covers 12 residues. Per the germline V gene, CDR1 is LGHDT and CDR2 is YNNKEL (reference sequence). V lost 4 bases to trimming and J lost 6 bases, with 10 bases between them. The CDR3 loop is CASSRAGLEQYF. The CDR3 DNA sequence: TGTGCCAGCAGCCGGGCCGGTCTCGAGCAGTACTTC.

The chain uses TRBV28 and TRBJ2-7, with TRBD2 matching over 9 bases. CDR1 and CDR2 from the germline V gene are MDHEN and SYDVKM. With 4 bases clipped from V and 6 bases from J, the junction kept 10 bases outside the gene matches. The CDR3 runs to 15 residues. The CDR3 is CASSSLAGVSVEQYF. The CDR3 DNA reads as TGTGCCAGCAGTTCCTTAGCGGGAGTTTCTGTCGAGCAGTACTTC.